This T cell receptor (beta chain) was sequenced for a study of cytomegalovirus exposure and HLA in healthy donors. Points on this clone: Antigen: not known.

The CDR3 length is 15 residues. Trimming took off 2 bases at V and 0 bases at J, with 11 bases between the two ends. The V gene's germline CDR1 is GTSNPN and CDR2 SVGIG (reference sequence). Study results and limitations: A classifier reportedly called cytomegalovirus status with high sensitivity and specificity.

With 60 Vbeta and 13 Jbeta primers, the PCR was carried out. Generated by immunoSEQ multiplex PCR, the TCRdb table keeps only in-frame clones and is missing some. The sample contains more than 65,000 clones, 74% of which appear only once. This receptor was obtained from a woman aged 55-70 years in good health and CMV-seropositive. The J gene is TRBJ2-1, the V gene TRBV30; D is possibly TRBD2 (5 bases). The sequencing sample was made of PBMCs. CDR3 DNA sequence: TGTGCCTGGAGTAAAGACTACTACTCCTACAATGAGCAGTTCTTC. Encoded protein: CAWSKDYYSYNEQFF.